The source of this T cell receptor beta chain is a study of T-cell reconstitution after alpha-beta-depleted transplantation in children. Trimming cost V 5 bases and J 0 bases, with 8 bases left between them. The germline V gene has CDR1 WNHNN and CDR2 SYGVQD (reference sequence). CDR3 length: 14 amino acids. Unique molecular identifiers were incorporated during preparation of the TCRbeta library. TCRdb fed the PCR reads into MiXCR, producing one record per CDR3 protein. The sample includes about 340,000 distinct CDR3 sequences, 10% to 15% of them seen just once. Many counts were recorded for this clonotype.

This chain joins TRBV10-1 and TRBJ2-1, with a weak D call TRBD1 (5 bases). This TCR derives from a human donor who donated a stem cell graft to a child with Fanconi anemia. The starting material was PBMCs, obtained from the stem cell graft. The CDR3 reads CASSRGSSYNEQFF. The CDR3 DNA follows: TGCGCCAGCAGTAGGGGCAGCTCCTACAATGAGCAGTTCTTC.